Below, 28 T cell receptor beta chains from the same sample are listed, as sequenced in a study of CD8+CD57+ T cells in acquired aplastic anemia. Whoever was chosen for sequencing had shown CD8+CD57+ cell expansion by flow cytometry. Both TCR beta VDJ combination and CDR3 sequence profiling were carried out. Genomic DNA was the template for this profiling. TCRdb recomputed calls from the reads with MiXCR, one row per CDR3 protein. The repertoire holds around 200,000 distinct CDR3 sequences, with roughly three fifths as singletons. Sequenced material: sorted CD4+, CD8+, or CD8+CD57+ T cells (not recorded which) from PBMCs. The receptor set was obtained from a human donor with aplastic anemia.

This clonotype was detected ten times or more. V usage is TRBV5-1 and J usage is TRBJ1-1; the D gene is possibly TRBD1 (5 bases). CDR1 is SGHRS and CDR2 is YFSETQ in the germline V gene. Between the trimmed V and J ends, which lost 4 bases and 2 bases, there was a span of 9 bases. CDR3 length: 13 residues. In DNA, the CDR3 is TGCGCCAGCAGCAGGGACGGAAACACTGAAGCTTTCTTT. It specifies CASSRDGNTEAFF.

This chain uses TRBV7-2 with TRBJ1-2, with 10 bases matching TRBD1. Germline V gene data show CDR1 as SGHTA and CDR2 as FQGNSA. CDR3 length equals 14 residues. The V and J ends lost 5 bases and 4 bases, in that order; junction bases with no gene match: 4. CDR3: CASSRGQGSYGYTF. Written as DNA, the CDR3 is TGTGCCAGCAGCCGGGGACAGGGGAGCTATGGCTACACCTTC.

This clonotype showed up many times. The J gene is TRBJ2-7, the V gene TRBV4-1; TRBD1 might be the D (5 bases). Germline loops: CDR1 MGHRA, CDR2 YSYEKL. This CDR3 is built from 14 residues. V lost 0 bases and J lost 2, with 8 bases in between. The CDR3 bases are TGCGCCAGCAGCCAAGATCAGGGCCCCTACGAGCAGTACTTC. As protein: CASSQDQGPYEQYF.

The chain combines TRBV2 with TRBJ2-5; 7 bases match TRBD1. With 10 bases clipped from V and 5 bases from J, the junction kept 13 bases outside the gene matches. Germline CDR1 reads SNHLY; CDR2 reads FYNNEI. The CDR3 is made up of 14 amino acids. The CDR3 DNA follows: TGTGCCATTCTTTTCCGGGACAGAGAGGAGACCCAGTACTTC. It encodes CAILFRDREETQYF.

Comments on this clonotype: A read error may explain this, as a much larger clone is one base away. V usage is TRBV27 and J usage is TRBJ1-1; D gene unclear. Germline V gene sequence: CDR1 MNHEY, CDR2 SMNVEV (reference sequence). This CDR3 is 14 amino acids long. CDR3 loop: CASSLWAKGTGAFF. The CDR3 DNA follows: TGTGCCAGCAGTTTATGGGCCAAAGGCACTGGAGCTTTCTTT.

This clonotype was counted at least ten times. The J gene is TRBJ1-1, the V gene TRBV5-6; D is ambiguous. The V end was cut by 3 bases, the J end by 6 bases, with 6 bases between. CDR3 length: 11 residues. The germline CDR1 and CDR2 sequences are SGHDT and YYEEEE. CDR3 DNA sequence: TGTGCCAGCAGCTCGGGTTCTGAAGCTTTCTTT. Translating it yields CASSSGSEAFF.

Remarks on this clonotype: Likely a read error: the CDR3 ends without its conserved phenylalanine or tryptophan. This sequence joins TRBV10-3 and TRBJ1-6; D call uncertain. The V and J ends lost 5 bases and 0 bases respectively, with 14 bases between them. The length of the CDR3 is 17 residues. Germline assignment: CDR1 ENHRY and CDR2 SYGVKD. CDR3 coding DNA: TGTGCCATCAGTTTTTTGTCGGATCACTCCTATAATTCACCCCTCCACATT. It translates to CAISFLSDHSYNSPLHI.

The chain employs TRBV19 and TRBJ1-1; possibly TRBD1 for D (6 bases). CDR1 LNHDA and CDR2 SQIVND come from the germline V gene (reference sequence). This CDR3 is 16 amino acids long. The V end lost 1 base, the J end lost 3 bases, and 15 bases lay between the germline ends. The CDR3 DNA reads as TGTGCCAGTAGTATAGGAATACAGGGAGTGGACACTGAAGCTTTCTTT. Its protein is CASSIGIQGVDTEAFF. Full variable domain (missing parts from reference TRBV19 and TRBJ1-1): DGGITQSPKYLFRKEGQNVTLSCEQNLNHDAMYWYRQDPGQGLRLIYYSQIVNDFQKGDIAEGYSVSREKKESFPLTVTSAQKNPTAFYLCASSIGIQGVDTEAFFGQGTRLTVV.

Worth noting for this clonotype: At one of its ends the junction is not consistent with the germline gene, which may arise from a read error. This chain joins TRBV10-1 and TRBJ2-3; TRBD2 aligns across 9 bases. The CDR3 is made up of 13 amino acids. The V gene's germline CDR1 is WNHNN and CDR2 SYGVQD (reference sequence). The CDR3 loop is CAIRAGGTDTQYF. CDR3 nucleotides: TGTGCCATCAGGGCGGGGGGGACAGATACGCAGTATTTT.

This rearrangement joins TRBV7-3 to TRBJ2-3; TRBD2 is a possible D gene (6 bases). The CDR3 runs 16 residues. The V end was cut by 4 bases, the J end by 2 bases, with 16 bases between. The germline V gene encodes CDR1 SGHTA and CDR2 FQGTGA. In nucleotides, the CDR3 is TGTGCCAGCAGCTCCTCTAGCGCCCGTTACACAGATACGCAGTATTTT. Translating it yields CASSSSSARYTDTQYF.

The chain links TRBV29-1 to TRBJ2-7, with D perhaps being TRBD1 or TRBD2 (6 bases each). The CDR3 has 13 amino acids. Germline V gene data show CDR1 as SQVTM and CDR2 as ANQGSEA. Trimming removed 7 bases from V and 4 bases from J, with 17 bases in between. CDR3 bases: TGCAGCGGCCGATCGGGGGCCGGTTACGAGCAGTACTTC. This encodes CSGRSGAGYEQYF.

A few counts support this clonotype. The chain is built from TRBV7-8 and TRBJ1-2, with 9 bases fitting TRBD1. CDR1 and CDR2 from the germline V gene are SGHVS and FQNEAQ. Germline trimming cut 1 base from V and 4 bases from J; bases unmatched to any gene: 1. The CDR3 has 14 residues. The DNA for the CDR3 is TGTGCCAGCAGCTTAGGGACAGGGGCCTATGGCTACACCTTC. Its protein product is CASSLGTGAYGYTF.

The J gene is TRBJ2-3, the V gene TRBV7-8; D gene uncertain. The V end was cut by 5 bases, the J end by 1 base, with 10 bases between. Germline lookup yields CDR1 SGHVS and CDR2 FQNEAQ. The CDR3 is made up of 14 amino acids. In DNA, the CDR3 is TGTGCCAGCAGCCCAGACTCAGGCACAGATACGCAGTATTTT. This codes for CASSPDSGTDTQYF.

This clonotype was detected only a few times. At one end, the junction sequence differs from germline, possibly due to a read error. The chain combines TRBV20-1 with TRBJ1-6; D is unresolved. The CDR3 runs 13 residues. Germline-derived CDR1 and CDR2 are DFQATT and SNEGSKA (reference sequence). As DNA, the CDR3 is TGCAGTGCTAGAGATACGGGTAATTCGCCCCTCCACTTT. Protein: CSARDTGNSPLHF.

The chain uses TRBV29-1 and TRBJ2-2, with D perhaps TRBD1 (6 bases). This CDR3 has 14 residues. Trimming removed 5 bases at V and 0 bases at J, with 10 bases between. Germline-derived CDR1 and CDR2 are SQVTM and ANQGSEA. The CDR3 protein is CSVLRGSNTGELFF. DNA of the CDR3: TGCAGCGTTCTCAGGGGATCGAACACCGGGGAGCTGTTTTTT.

This clonotype was seen at least ten times. This sequence joins TRBV7-9 and TRBJ2-3; TRBD2 matches at 14 bases. CDR1 SEHNR and CDR2 FQNEAQ come from the germline V gene (reference sequence). Trimming took 5 bases from V and 0 from J; bases not matched to a gene: 13. This CDR3 region has 20 residues. CDR3 DNA sequence: TGTGCCAGCAGCGCCCCTCCCGGGACTAGCGGGAGTACTAGCACAGATACGCAGTATTTT. Protein: CASSAPPGTSGSTSTDTQYF.

As to this clonotype: Being one base from a much bigger clone, this may be a read error. The J gene is TRBJ1-1, the V gene TRBV4-1; no clear D. Germline values: CDR1 MGHRA, CDR2 YSYEKL. The CDR3 has 13 residues. CDR3 region: CASSWREHTGAFF. In nucleotides, the CDR3 is TGCGCCAGCAGCTGGCGGGAACACACTGGAGCTTTCTTT.

The V and J genes are TRBV7-9 and TRBJ2-3, with 9 bases that match TRBD2. V dropped 0 bases and J dropped 12; count of bases not matched to a gene: 10. Germline CDR1 and CDR2: SEHNR and FQNEAQ (reference sequence). The CDR3 is 15 amino acids. The CDR3 loop reads CASSLAASGTETQYF. CDR3 sequence (DNA): TGTGCCAGCAGCTTAGCGGCTAGCGGGACGGAGACCCAGTATTTT.

V gene TRBV7-2 combines with J gene TRBJ1-4; D uncertain. V gave up 3 bases and J gave up 2 bases, with 7 bases separating them. This CDR3 is built from 14 residues. CDR1 SGHTA and CDR2 FQGNSA come from the germline V gene. The CDR3 loop reads CASSLDETNEKLFF. CDR3 nucleotide sequence: TGTGCCAGCAGCTTGGACGAGACTAATGAAAAACTGTTTTTT.

There are a few counts of this clonotype. The chain combines TRBV7-3 with TRBJ1-5; D perhaps matches TRBD1 (5 bases). The CDR3 is 14 residues long. Germline values: CDR1 SGHTA, CDR2 FQGTGA. V lost 3 bases, J lost 8 bases, and 14 bases lay in between. The CDR3 spells CASSLLGLNEPQHF. In DNA, the CDR3 is TGTGCCAGCAGCTTGTTGGGGCTGAATGAGCCCCAGCATTTT.

This sequence joins TRBV20-1 and TRBJ1-5, with TRBD1 matching 9 bases. V was clipped by 0 bases and J by 3 bases; unmatched bases: 3. CDR1 DFQATT and CDR2 SNEGSKA come from the germline V gene (reference sequence). The CDR3 runs to 15 residues. The CDR3 is CSARDGTGPNQPQHF. In DNA form, the CDR3 reads TGCAGTGCTAGAGATGGGACAGGGCCCAATCAGCCCCAGCATTTT.

CDR3 region: CATNQGENEKLFF. In DNA form, the CDR3 reads TGTGCCACAAACCAGGGGGAGAATGAAAAACTGTTTTTT. The chain employs TRBV7-9 and TRBJ1-4; 7 positions match TRBD1. The length of the CDR3 is 13 residues. The ends lost 10 bases at V and 5 bases at J; junction bases unmatched: 7. Germline V gene data show CDR1 as SEHNR and CDR2 as FQNEAQ (reference sequence).

The chain uses TRBV29-1 and TRBJ1-1; possibly TRBD1 for D (5 bases). Germline values: CDR1 SQVTM, CDR2 ANQGSEA. The CDR3 totals 12 residues. The CDR3 sequence is CAGTVGGTEAFF. The CDR3 nucleotides are TGCGCGGGGACTGTCGGGGGCACTGAAGCTTTCTTT. Based on the CDR3 plus reference TRBV29-1 and TRBJ1-1, the full variable domain is SAVISQKPSRDICQRGTSLTIQCQVDSQVTMMFWYRQQPGQSLTLIATANQGSEATYESGFVIDKFPISRPNLTFSTLTVSNMSPEDSSIYLCAGTVGGTEAFFGQGTRLTVV.

A few counts support this clonotype. V is TRBV19 and J is TRBJ1-6; D perhaps matches TRBD1 (6 bases). The CDR3 length is 15 residues. Trimming took off 6 bases at V and 4 bases at J, with 13 bases between the two ends. The germline V gene encodes CDR1 LNHDA and CDR2 SQIVND (reference sequence). The CDR3 DNA reads as TGTGCCAGTAGCGCGACAGGCGCGTATAATTCACCCCTCCACTTT. This sequence encodes CASSATGAYNSPLHF.

The chain carries TRBV2 and TRBJ2-7; possible D gene TRBD2, 6 bases. This CDR3 has 15 amino acids. Germline assignment: CDR1 SNHLY and CDR2 FYNNEI. V dropped 5 bases and J dropped 1 base, with 15 bases sitting between them. The CDR3: CASSPNGGGSYEQYF. The CDR3 bases are TGTGCCAGCAGTCCTAACGGGGGTGGGTCCTACGAGCAGTACTTC.

The chain carries TRBV20-1 and TRBJ2-7; D not resolved. Trimming took 5 bases from V and 5 from J, leaving 10 bases between them. Germline values: CDR1 DFQATT, CDR2 SNEGSKA (reference sequence). The CDR3 sequence is 11 residues long. The CDR3 DNA is TGCAGTGCTTCGATCACCCACGAGCAGTACTTC. Its translation is CSASITHEQYF.

Many counts were recorded for this clonotype. V is TRBV10-3 and J is TRBJ2-2; D is unresolved. Trimming cost V 0 bases and J 1 base, with 12 bases left between them. The CDR3 contains 17 residues. Germline V gene sequence: CDR1 ENHRY, CDR2 SYGVKD. The CDR3: CAISESEVALNTGELFF. The CDR3 DNA sequence: TGTGCCATCAGTGAGTCAGAGGTAGCCCTGAACACCGGGGAGCTGTTTTTT.

The chain carries TRBV20-1 and TRBJ2-7, with a possible D match to TRBD1 (5 bases). CDR1 and CDR2 from the germline V gene are DFQATT and SNEGSKA (reference sequence). The CDR3 is made up of 15 amino acids. V lost 4 bases and J 3 bases, leaving 19 bases between the germline ends. The CDR3 sequence is CSATLHRRKGYEQYF. CDR3 sequence (DNA): TGCAGTGCTACACTACACAGGAGAAAGGGCTACGAGCAGTACTTC.